This T cell receptor beta chain was captured in a study of blood T cell repertoires in COVID-19. Study at large: COVID-19 samples from acute and convalescent phases originated in the United States, Italy and Spain. Sample material is recorded as cDNA or gDNA derived from T cells, B-cell-depleted T cells, or PBMCs.

TCRdb keeps only in-frame clones here, not all; method: immunoSEQ multiplex PCR. Altogether approximately 150,000 clones are present, around 87% being singletons, with the ten largest covering 37%. Germline trimming cut 4 bases from V and 2 bases from J; bases unmatched to any gene: 5. There are 17 residues in the CDR3. The germline V gene encodes CDR1 LNHNV and CDR2 YYDKDF (reference sequence). The source is a man between 50 and 59 years old who had recovered from COVID-19. The sample taken for sequencing was peripheral blood. The chain combines TRBV15 with TRBJ2-2; 12 bases fit TRBD1. CDR3 bases: TGTGCCACCAGCACGGGACAGGGGGCTTCTAACACCGGGGAGCTGTTTTTT. Encoded protein: CATSTGQGASNTGELFF.